What follows is one TCR beta chain and its context. The data originate from a study of type 1 regulatory T cells. For the study at large: T-allo10 is an in vitro-generated, Tr1-enriched CD4 T cell product specific for alloantigen.

TCRdb fed the reads into MiXCR, producing one record per CDR3 protein. The sample consists of about 100,000 distinct CDR3 sequences, around 30% of them appearing once. The CDR3 is made up of 16 amino acids. Germline lookup yields CDR1 MNHNY and CDR2 SVGAGI (reference sequence). V lost 6 bases, J lost 1 base, and 18 bases lay in between. Source material: CD4+ T cells, either the whole sample or a sorted fraction (not recorded which). The chain recombines TRBV6-6 with TRBJ1-1; possible D gene TRBD1, 5 bases. This clonotype originated in a human donor in good health. The CDR3 sequence is CASRTTMGRWNTEAFF. The CDR3 coding sequence is TGTGCCAGCAGGACTACCATGGGGCGTTGGAACACTGAAGCTTTCTTT.